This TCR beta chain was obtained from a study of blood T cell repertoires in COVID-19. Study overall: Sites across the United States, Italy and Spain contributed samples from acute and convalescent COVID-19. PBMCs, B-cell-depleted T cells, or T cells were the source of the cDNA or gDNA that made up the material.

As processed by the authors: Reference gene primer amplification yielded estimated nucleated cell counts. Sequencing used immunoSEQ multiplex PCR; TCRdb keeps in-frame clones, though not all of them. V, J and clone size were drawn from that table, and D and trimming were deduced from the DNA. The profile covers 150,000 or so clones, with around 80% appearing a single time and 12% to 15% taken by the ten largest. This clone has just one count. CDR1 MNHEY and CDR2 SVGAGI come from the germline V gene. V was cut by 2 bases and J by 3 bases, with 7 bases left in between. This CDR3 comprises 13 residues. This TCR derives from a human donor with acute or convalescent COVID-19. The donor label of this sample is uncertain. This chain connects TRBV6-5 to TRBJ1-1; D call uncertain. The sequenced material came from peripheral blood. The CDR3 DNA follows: TGTGCCAGCAGTTACGAGGGTGACACTGAAGCTTTCTTT. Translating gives CASSYEGDTEAFF.